This T cell receptor beta chain was identified in a study of shared clonotypes between healthy human individuals. Some clones are missing from TCRdb's copy, which holds only in-frame ones; the method was immunoSEQ multiplex PCR. The table lists 2 million to 2.5 million clones, approximately 95% of them singletons. Only a few counts were recorded for this clone. Its antigen is as yet unknown. Points from the study as a whole: In a handful of donors, around 5.5% of naive CD4 clonotypes appeared in common. Rarefaction exposed incomplete sorted-subset sequencing despite large depth. Non-shared clonotypes were found to have lower generation probabilities than the clonotypes that were shared by all four of the sorted-subset donors.

The CDR3 consists of 16 residues. V lost 5 bases, J lost 2 bases, and 11 bases stayed unmatched. Germline CDR1 reads SEHNR; CDR2 reads FQNEAQ (reference sequence). Sequencing input: naive CD4+ T cells from PBMCs. Subset of the sample: CD45RA+ positively selected. The J gene is TRBJ1-1, the V gene TRBV7-9; 7 nucleotides align to TRBD1. The source is a man younger than 35 in good health. Some clones in this sample may be carry-over from other donors' samples. The CDR3 DNA reads TGTGCCAGCAGCCGAGACAGGGAATTTTCTAACACTGAAGCTTTCTTT. As protein: CASSRDREFSNTEAFF.